This T cell receptor (beta chain) was sequenced during a study of CD8+CD57+ T cells in acquired aplastic anemia (dated by TCRdb to 2016 to 2019). About the full investigation: Extracted DNA from sorted CD4+ and CD8+ cells averaged about 3.4 ug, ranging from about 0.18 to 27.4 ug. CD8+CD57+ expansion was defined as frequency above the mean frequency observed in healthy subjects. What the work shows at the level of the full study, not this receptor alone: Between patients and healthy controls, no significant difference in CD8+ Simpson's diversity was found (P=0.060). Although roughly 29 CD8+ CDR3 sequences were shared by patients and controls, these sequences appeared highly expressed in patients and within the immunodominant clones of patients.

About this clonotype itself: Its antigen target is currently unknown. No much larger clone is present one base from it, and per-base qualities are unavailable.

Patients chosen for sequencing had shown expansion of CD8+CD57+ cells by flow cytometry. All patients had severe acquired aplastic anemia diagnosed by International Study of Aplastic Anemia and Agranulocytosis and Camitta criteria. At the time blood was sampled, none of the patients had received any therapy. In the study, sorted CD4+ and CD8+ blood T cells from patients with severe aplastic anemia and from healthy subjects underwent deep sequencing of TCR repertoires. In the USA, patient enrollment took place under clinicaltrials.gov protocols 00001620, 01623167, 00001397, 00071045, 00081523 and 00961064. Ficoll-Paque density gradient centrifugation was used to isolate peripheral blood mononuclear cells. Before DNA extraction, CD4+ and CD8+ T cells were sorted with FACS or magnetic beads. Relative to germline, V is missing 2 bases and J is missing 7 bases, with 6 bases of the junction outside any gene match. Sequences MGHDK (CDR1) and SYGVNS (CDR2) are obtained from the germline V gene. From its cysteine to its phenylalanine, the CDR3 spans 16 amino acids. Here the CDR3 DNA is all that survives: 48 bases in frame from base 1.

TCR beta VDJ combination and CDR3 sequence profiling used genomic DNA as the template. TCR repertoire sequencing was run on an Illumina HiSeq 2000. Per the original workflow: Repertoires were assessed using TRBV/TRBJ rearrangement plots, CDR3 size and DJ length profiles, and Simpson's diversity index. The most abundant DNA sequence in the deep sequencing data was defined as the immunodominant clone. CDR3 amino acid sequences were checked for sharing across subjects and were also compared against the VDJdb database and published repertoires. TCRdb reanalyzed the raw reads on its own, using fastp at Q25 for trimming and MiXCR for clone calling, and kept in-frame beta chains. Rows with one shared CDR3 protein collapse into an entry with the most common genes and DNA. The V and J calls were not made by the authors but by TCRdb's processing. This sample holds about 150,000 distinct CDR3 sequences; about 48% were observed only once. The top ten clones comprise about an eighth of the sample.

What was sequenced was sorted CD4+, CD8+, or CD8+CD57+ T cells (not recorded which) from PBMCs. The chain was built from TRBV25-1 and TRBJ2-1; 12 junctional bases match TRBD2. The receptor comes from a human donor with aplastic anemia. This receptor carries the CDR3 CASSEKTSGSGNEQFF. The sequenced DNA: TGTGCCAGCAGTGAAAAGACTAGCGGGAGTGGGAATGAGCAGTTCTTC.